A selection of T cell receptor beta chains follows, all from one sample in a study of blood T cell repertoires in COVID-19. Clones were sequenced by immunoSEQ multiplex PCR, and TCRdb holds only the in-frame ones, with some missing. The profile shows approximately 110,000 clones, over 75% of them singletons. The sequenced sample consisted of peripheral blood. These receptor sequences come from a man aged 45-65 years with acute or convalescent COVID-19. Both conserved end residues are part of each CDR3. A D gene is named only where the DNA matches it firmly. For some rows the clone size is stated as once, few or many, or as a class when expanded; others skip it.

V gene,clone size,J gene,D gene,CDR3 DNA,CDR3 protein
TRBV4-1,many,TRBJ2-7,NA,TGCGCCAGCAGCCAAGATTCCAGTATATCCTACGAGCAGTACTTC,CASSQDSSISYEQYF
TRBV24-1,NA,TRBJ1-1,TRBD1,TGTGCCACAAGAGGTGGGACAGGGGATGACTTCTCTGAAGCTTTCTTT,CATRGGTGDDFSEAFF
TRBV30,NA,TRBJ1-1,NA,TGTGCCTGGGACAGTTACACTGAAGCTTTCTTT,CAWDSYTEAFF
TRBV2,NA,TRBJ1-5,NA,TGTGCCAGCAGCTTACAGGATGCCTATCAGCCCCAGCATTTT,CASSLQDAYQPQHF
TRBV11-2,NA,TRBJ1-1,TRBD1,TGTGCCAGCAGCTTAGTTTTTCAGGGGGCGAGGGGGGACTTT,CASSLVFQGARGDF
TRBV7-9,NA,TRBJ1-1,TRBD1,TGTGCCAGCAGCTTAGGTTTGGGACAGGGGAACACTGAAGCTTTCTTT,CASSLGLGQGNTEAFF
TRBV7-2,NA,TRBJ2-1,NA,TGTGCCAGCAGCCCTAGGGGGGGGACACCTTACAATGAGCAGTTCTTC,CASSPRGGTPYNEQFF
TRBV2,NA,TRBJ1-1,NA,TGTGCCAGCAAGGGCAGGGCGAACACTGAAGCTTTCTTT,CASKGRANTEAFF
TRBV6-5,NA,TRBJ2-2,TRBD1,TGTGCCAGCAACGACAGGGGGGTGAACACCGGGGAGCTGTTTTTT,CASNDRGVNTGELFF
TRBV28,once,TRBJ1-4,NA,TGTGCCAGCTCCGAGGCGGATGAAAAACTGTTTTTT,CASSEADEKLFF
TRBV11-2,NA,TRBJ2-5,NA,TGTGCCAGCAGCCGTGGACAAAGGGGGACCCAGTACTTC,CASSRGQRGTQYF
TRBV11-3,NA,TRBJ2-7,TRBD2,TGTGCCAGCAGCTATATAGCGGGAGGTGCCTACGAGCAGTACTTC,CASSYIAGGAYEQYF
TRBV7-8,NA,TRBJ1-1,NA,TGTGCCAGCAGCTTGGGGGGAATCACTGAAGCTTTCTTT,CASSLGGITEAFF
TRBV7-6,NA,TRBJ2-7,NA,TGTGCCAGCAGCTTAGCGGGACAATCGGGCGAGCAGTACTTC,CASSLAGQSGEQYF
TRBV30,NA,TRBJ1-1,TRBD1,TGTGCCTGGACGGGACAGCCGAACACTGAAGCTTTCTTT,CAWTGQPNTEAFF
TRBV10-3,once,TRBJ2-7,TRBD2,TGTGCCGCGGGGGAGGGGATCTACGAGCAGTACTTC,CAAGEGIYEQYF
TRBV7-6,few,TRBJ2-7,TRBD2,TGTGCCAGCAGCCTAACCGGCGGGGGACGGCACTACGAGCAGTACTTC,CASSLTGGGRHYEQYF
TRBV6-5,NA,TRBJ2-5,TRBD1,TGTGCCAGCAGTTTGACAGGGAAAGAGACCCAGTACTTC,CASSLTGKETQYF
TRBV11-3,NA,TRBJ2-2,TRBD2,TGTGCCAGCAGCTTAGAGGCTAGCGGATACACCGGGGAGCTGTTTTTT,CASSLEASGYTGELFF
TRBV6-1,NA,TRBJ1-6,NA,TGTGCCAGCAGTGAAATGATATTAAGGACTCTGGGTTCACCCCTCCACTTT,CASSEMILRTLGSPLHF
TRBV14,once,TRBJ2-7,TRBD2,TGTGCCAGCAGCCTTTTGACTAGCGGGAGCTCCTACGAGCAGTACTTC,CASSLLTSGSSYEQYF
TRBV18,NA,TRBJ2-5,TRBD2,TGTGCCAGCTCACCACTAGCGGGGGGTGAGACCCAGTACTTC,CASSPLAGGETQYF
TRBV5-1,NA,TRBJ2-7,TRBD1,TGCGCCAGCAGCTTTGGGACAGGGGGTGTCTACGAGCAGTACTTC,CASSFGTGGVYEQYF
TRBV11-2,NA,TRBJ2-7,NA,TGTGCCAGCAGCTTAGAGGGGACTTACGCTACAATCGAGCAGTACTTC,CASSLEGTYATIEQYF
TRBV7-2,NA,TRBJ1-2,TRBD1,TGTGCCAGCAGCCAGTCAGTTTCAGGGGGCTATGGCTACACCTTC,CASSQSVSGGYGYTF
TRBV4-1,NA,TRBJ2-2,NA,TGCGCCAGCAGCCCATTAGGAACCGGGGCGAACACCGGGGAGCTGTTTTTT,CASSPLGTGANTGELFF
TRBV5-1,NA,TRBJ2-1,TRBD2,TGCGCCAGCAGCCGTCTAGCGGGAGTCGTGGATGAGCAGTTCTTC,CASSRLAGVVDEQFF
TRBV5-1,NA,TRBJ1-1,NA,TGCGCCAGCAGCTTTTCGGGGGTGGACACTGAAGCTTTCTTT,CASSFSGVDTEAFF
TRBV2,NA,TRBJ1-1,NA,TGTGCCAGCCTCCCCAACCGCGGCAGCGCCTATGAAGCTTTCTTT,CASLPNRGSAYEAFF
TRBV11-3,NA,TRBJ2-1,TRBD2,TGTGCCAGCAGCTTAGGAACTAGCGGATACAATGAGCAGTTCTTC,CASSLGTSGYNEQFF
TRBV4-2,few,TRBJ2-1,TRBD1,TGTGCCAGCAGCCAAGAAGGGACAGCAGCGTGGGGGCAGTTCTTC,CASSQEGTAAWGQFF
TRBV27,NA,TRBJ2-7,NA,TGTGCCAGCAGCCAGAACATCTACGAGCAGTACTTC,CASSQNIYEQYF
TRBV30,once,TRBJ1-2,NA,TGTGCCTGGAGTGGCCGGTTTGGTATGGGCTACACCTTC,CAWSGRFGMGYTF
TRBV15,NA,TRBJ2-7,TRBD2,TGTGCCACCAGCAGATTAGCGGGGTACGAGCAGTACTTC,CATSRLAGYEQYF
TRBV2,NA,TRBJ1-5,NA,TGTGCCAGCAGTGGTTCGGGAGGTCAGCCCCAGCATTTT,CASSGSGGQPQHF
TRBV14,NA,TRBJ2-2,NA,TGTGCCAGCAGCCTCTCAGCGAGGAGCACCGGGGAGCTGTTTTTT,CASSLSARSTGELFF
TRBV7-9,once,TRBJ1-1,NA,TGTGCCAGCAGCTTAGGGGCAGGGGAAGGAGCTTTCTTT,CASSLGAGEGAFF
TRBV27,NA,TRBJ2-7,TRBD1,TGTGCCAGCAGTCTGGGGACAGGCTACGAGCAGTACTTC,CASSLGTGYEQYF
TRBV19,NA,TRBJ1-1,NA,TGTGCCAGTAGTATAGAGTCAGGGCATAGTGAAGCTTTCTTT,CASSIESGHSEAFF
TRBV5-4,few,TRBJ2-2,TRBD1,TGTGCCAGCAGCACGCGGACAGGGGGCGTTATCGGGGAGCTGTTTTTT,CASSTRTGGVIGELFF
TRBV2,once,TRBJ2-5,NA,TGTGCCAGCAGTGGGCCAGGCCAGGGGACCCAGTACTTC,CASSGPGQGTQYF
TRBV7-2,NA,TRBJ2-7,TRBD2,TGTGCCAGCAGCGTACCGGGACTAGCGGTATACGAGCAGTACTTC,CASSVPGLAVYEQYF
TRBV19,few,TRBJ1-1,NA,TGTGCCAGTAGACGGACCGGGGGTGACACTGAAGCTTTCTTT,CASRRTGGDTEAFF
TRBV24-1,NA,TRBJ1-1,NA,TGTGCCACCAGTAGGCAGGGGAACACTGAAGCTTTCTTT,CATSRQGNTEAFF
TRBV10-1,NA,TRBJ2-1,TRBD2,TGCGCCAGCTCACCCGGGACTAGCGGGCTCAGCTCCTACAATGAGCAGTTCTTC,CASSPGTSGLSSYNEQFF
TRBV27,NA,TRBJ2-5,TRBD2,TGTGCCAGCAACAGGACTAGCGGGAAAGAGACCCAGTACTTC,CASNRTSGKETQYF
TRBV6-5,NA,TRBJ2-3,TRBD2,TGTGCCAGCAGGGCCAGCGGGAGTTGGCCAGATACGCAGTATTTT,CASRASGSWPDTQYF
TRBV19,NA,TRBJ1-1,TRBD1,TGTGCCAGTAACCCGGGACAGGCTCACACTGAAGCTTTCTTT,CASNPGQAHTEAFF
TRBV3-1/TRBV3-2,NA,TRBJ2-3,TRBD2,TGTGCCAGCAGCCAAGAGGGACTAGCGGGAAATACGCAGTATTTT,CASSQEGLAGNTQYF
TRBV12-3/TRBV12-4,once,TRBJ1-6,NA,TGTGCCAGCAGTGGACAGTCTAATTCACCCCTCCACTTT,CASSGQSNSPLHF
TRBV9,NA,TRBJ2-3,TRBD1,TGTGCCAGCAGCGCGTCGGGACAGCCCACAGATACGCAGTATTTT,CASSASGQPTDTQYF
TRBV7-9,NA,TRBJ2-5,NA,TGTGCCAGCAGCCTTTACAGGGAGCTGGAGACCCAGTACTTC,CASSLYRELETQYF
TRBV18,NA,TRBJ1-1,TRBD1,TGTGCCAGCTCACCCCTGACCGGGACAGGGGGCCTTAGTGAAGCTTTCTTT,CASSPLTGTGGLSEAFF
TRBV9,NA,TRBJ1-2,TRBD1,TGTGCCAGCAGCTACCTCGGACAGGGGGCGCGGGATGGCTACACCTTC,CASSYLGQGARDGYTF
TRBV5-1,NA,TRBJ1-2,NA,TGCGCCAGCAGCTTGTCCTCAGGGGCCGGCTATGGCTACACCTTC,CASSLSSGAGYGYTF